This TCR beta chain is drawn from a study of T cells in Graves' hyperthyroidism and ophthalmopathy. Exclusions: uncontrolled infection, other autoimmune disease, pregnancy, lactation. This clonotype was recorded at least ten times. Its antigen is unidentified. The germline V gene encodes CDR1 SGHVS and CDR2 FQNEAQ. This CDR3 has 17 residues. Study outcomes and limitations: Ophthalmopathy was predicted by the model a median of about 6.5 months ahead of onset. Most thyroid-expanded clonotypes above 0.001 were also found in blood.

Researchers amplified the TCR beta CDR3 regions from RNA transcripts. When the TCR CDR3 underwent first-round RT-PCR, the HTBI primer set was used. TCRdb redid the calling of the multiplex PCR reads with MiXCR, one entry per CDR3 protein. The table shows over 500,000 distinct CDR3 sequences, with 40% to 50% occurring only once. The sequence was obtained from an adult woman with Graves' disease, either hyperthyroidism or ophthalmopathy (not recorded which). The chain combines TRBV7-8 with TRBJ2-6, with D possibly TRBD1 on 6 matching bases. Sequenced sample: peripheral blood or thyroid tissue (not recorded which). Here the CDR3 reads CGCQQRVGGAGANVLTF. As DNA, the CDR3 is TGTGGGTGCCAGCAACGAGTTGGGGGCGCTGGGGCCAACGTCCTGACTTTC.